The 27 T cell receptor beta chains given below trace back to one sample, sequenced in a study. MiXCR, applied by TCRdb to the RT-PCR reads, yields one record per CDR3 protein. The sample has 4,200 or so distinct CDR3 sequences, approximately 34% seen once. Sequenced: memory CD4+ T cells from salivary gland. Every receptor here comes from a female donor with primary Sjogren's syndrome.

This chain connects TRBV6-1 to TRBJ2-1; 10 nucleotides line up with TRBD2. The CDR3 length is 16 residues. The germline V gene has CDR1 MNHNS and CDR2 SASEGT. After removal of 4 bases from V and 3 bases from J, the junction contained 6 bases not matched to a gene. The CDR3 loop reads CASSVTWTSGYNEQFF. CDR3 in DNA: TGTGCCAGCAGTGTGACTTGGACTAGCGGCTACAATGAGCAGTTCTTC.

By share, this clonotype ranks as medium-sized (0.01 to 0.1%). This chain uses TRBV15 with TRBJ1-5; D not certain. Germline values: CDR1 LNHNV, CDR2 YYDKDF (reference sequence). CDR3 length equals 13 residues. Trimming removed 0 bases at V and 9 bases at J, with 9 bases between. The CDR3 sequence is CATSRDPRSPQHF. In DNA, the CDR3 is TGTGCCACCAGCAGAGATCCTCGTTCGCCCCAGCATTTT.

The rearrangement joins TRBV7-9 to TRBJ2-7; a possible D gene is TRBD1 (6 bases). This CDR3 has 8 residues. From germline, CDR1 is SEHNR and CDR2 FQNEAQ (reference sequence). CDR3 in amino acids: CASSKQGV. Here the CDR3 DNA reads TGTGCCAGCAGCAAACAGGGAGTC.

This rearrangement joins TRBV20-1 to TRBJ1-1; D may be TRBD1 (5 bases). Germline lookup yields CDR1 DFQATT and CDR2 SNEGSKA (reference sequence). The CDR3 is made up of 16 amino acids. Trimming pared 3 bases from V and 0 bases from J, leaving 17 bases between. The CDR3: CSASIGTANMNTEAFF. The CDR3 DNA reads TGCAGTGCTAGTATAGGGACCGCTAACATGAACACTGAAGCTTTCTTT.

This clonotype was counted many times. This chain uses TRBV5-1 with TRBJ1-3; perhaps TRBD1 as D (5 bases). The germline V gene has CDR1 SGHRS and CDR2 YFSETQ. V was shortened by 4 bases and J by 0 bases, with 11 bases between the two germline ends. The CDR3 is 15 amino acids. CDR3 DNA: TGCGCCAGCAGCGAGGACACCAACTCTGGAAACACCATATATTTT. Translation: CASSEDTNSGNTIYF.

This clonotype is deemed medium-sized (0.01 to 0.1%). V is TRBV2 and J is TRBJ2-3; 10 bases align to TRBD1. Germline V gene lookup returns CDR1 SNHLY and CDR2 FYNNEI. This CDR3 has 17 amino acids. After removal of 0 bases from V and 6 bases from J, the junction contained 9 bases not matched to a gene. The CDR3 sequence is CASSEAGTGALKDTQYF. The CDR3 DNA reads as TGTGCCAGCAGTGAAGCGGGGACAGGGGCCTTGAAGGATACGCAGTATTTT.

This clonotype is categorized as medium-sized. The rearrangement links TRBV7-3 to TRBJ1-2, with 9 bases that match TRBD1. The germline V gene encodes CDR1 SGHTA and CDR2 FQGTGA. The CDR3 is made up of 14 amino acids. The junction had 9 bases not matched to a gene; V was cut back by 5 bases and J by 8 bases. The CDR3: CASSPGQGTGGYTF. CDR3 in DNA: TGTGCCAGCAGCCCGGGACAGGGCACGGGCGGCTACACCTTC.

This clonotype was recorded a few times. The chain links TRBV11-2 to TRBJ1-3; D unresolved. The germline V and J ends were trimmed by 0 bases and 0 bases, with 15 bases remaining between them. The CDR3 is 18 residues long. Germline lookup yields CDR1 SGHAT and CDR2 FQNNGV. The CDR3: CASSLDPRGSSSGNTIYF. In nucleotides, the CDR3 is TGTGCCAGCAGCTTAGATCCCCGCGGATCGAGCTCTGGAAACACCATATATTTT. The full variable domain, in which reference TRBV11-2 and TRBJ1-3 provide the parts outside the CDR3, is EAGVAQSPRYKIIEKRQSVAFWCNPISGHATLYWYQQILGQGPKLLIQFQNNGVVDDSQLPKDRFSAERLKGVDSTLKIQPAKLEDSAVYLCASSLDPRGSSSGNTIYFGEGSWLTVV.

This clonotype was counted between two and nine times. This chain joins TRBV19 and TRBJ1-1; D perhaps matches TRBD1 (6 bases). This CDR3 comprises 16 residues. Germline V gene lookup returns CDR1 LNHDA and CDR2 SQIVND (reference sequence). Trimming cost V 5 bases and J 5 bases, with 21 bases left between them. This CDR3 is CASSGSFRGRFTEAFF. CDR3 DNA: TGTGCCAGTAGTGGGTCGTTCAGGGGAAGGTTTACTGAAGCTTTCTTT.

This clonotype is labeled large. For the CDR3, the DNA is TGTGCCAGCAGCCAACAGGGACCGGGGCAAGGTGGCTACACCTTC. This gives the protein CASSQQGPGQGGYTF. The V call is TRBV7-2, the J call TRBJ1-2; possibly TRBD1 for D (6 bases). With 5 bases removed from V and 7 bases from J, the gap between germline ends came to 20 bases. Germline values: CDR1 SGHTA, CDR2 FQGNSA. The CDR3 spans 15 residues.

This clonotype qualifies as medium-sized. This sequence joins TRBV6-5 and TRBJ1-1; no clear D. The CDR3 consists of 11 residues. Germline lookup yields CDR1 MNHEY and CDR2 SVGAGI. Trimming stripped 2 bases from V and 10 bases from J, with 8 bases between. The CDR3 DNA sequence: TGTGCCAGCAGTTACAAGGCCGTAGCTTTCTTT. Amino acids: CASSYKAVAFF.

The chain combines TRBV6-1 with TRBJ1-5; D is ambiguous. CDR1 and CDR2 (germline): MNHNS, SASEGT. The length of the CDR3 is 15 residues. The CDR3 spells CNSSYHSQHGQPQHF. The CDR3 nucleotides read TGTAACAGCAGTTATCATTCCCAGCATGGTCAGCCCCAGCATTTT.

About this clonotype: It is unclear where the CDR3 begins or ends on the DNA, so no DNA is shown, and the CDR3 is as TCRdb lists it. This chain connects TRBV20-1 to TRBJ1-1. Germline CDR1 is DFQATT and CDR2 is SNEGSKA (reference sequence). The CDR3 has 24 residues if both end residues are counted. CDR3: CSARIAGGRYNEQFFGPGNTEAFF.

This clonotype is medium-sized. The chain has TRBV9 and TRBJ2-1; 8 nucleotides align to TRBD2. Trimming cost V 2 bases and J 5 bases; bases outside gene matches: 9. Germline assignment: CDR1 SGDLS and CDR2 YYNGEE. This CDR3 spans 16 amino acids. The CDR3 region is CASSVRPGGVNNEQFF. The CDR3 coding sequence is TGTGCCAGCAGCGTCCGGCCGGGGGGGGTGAACAATGAGCAGTTCTTC.

In its sample, this clonotype is large. This chain uses TRBV20-1 with TRBJ2-3; the match to TRBD1 covers 8 bases. The CDR3 consists of 14 residues. Germline values: CDR1 DFQATT, CDR2 SNEGSKA (reference sequence). V was pared by 5 bases and J by 4 bases, with 8 bases of the junction left unmatched. The CDR3 reads CSAAGGQASDTQYF. The CDR3 region has the DNA TGCAGTGCTGCCGGGGGACAGGCATCAGATACGCAGTATTTT.

By its share, this clonotype is medium-sized. The chain has TRBV9 and TRBJ1-2; tentative D call: TRBD1 (5 bases). CDR1 and CDR2 from the germline V gene are SGDLS and YYNGEE. CDR3 length: 16 amino acids. Trimming stripped 0 bases from V and 2 bases from J, with 14 bases between. This CDR3 reads CASSVAPGAENYGYTF. The CDR3 DNA reads as TGTGCCAGCAGCGTAGCACCCGGGGCGGAGAACTATGGCTACACCTTC.

The J gene is TRBJ1-5, the V gene TRBV28, with a possible D match to TRBD1 (5 bases). The CDR3 runs 14 residues. Germline V gives CDR1 MDHEN, CDR2 SYDVKM. Deletions cut 5 bases from V and 2 bases from J, with 10 bases between. CDR3 bases: TGTGCCAGCAGTCTGGGACGTGGCAATCAGCCCCAGCATTTT. Translating it yields CASSLGRGNQPQHF. Combining the CDR3 with reference TRBV28 and TRBJ1-5 gives the whole variable domain DVKVTQSSRYLVKRTGEKVFLECVQDMDHENMFWYRQDPGLGLRLIYFSYDVKMKEKGDIPEGYSVSREKKERFSLILESASTNQTSMYLCASSLGRGNQPQHFGDGTRLSIL.

This clonotype is labeled medium-sized. The chain combines TRBV7-8 with TRBJ2-7; 8 nucleotides align to TRBD1. Trimming cost V 2 bases and J 7 bases; bases outside gene matches: 7. Germline loops: CDR1 SGHVS, CDR2 FQNEAQ. This CDR3 is 14 amino acids long. The CDR3 here is CASSLRAGGGEQYF. The CDR3 bases are TGTGCCAGCAGCTTAAGGGCAGGGGGCGGGGAGCAGTACTTC.

As concerns this clonotype: A junction boundary mismatches the germline segment, possibly from a read error. This chain links TRBV20-1 with TRBJ2-1; tentatively, D is TRBD2 (6 bases). The germline CDR1 and CDR2 sequences are DFQATT and SNEGSKA (reference sequence). This CDR3 region has 20 residues. DNA of the CDR3: TGCAGTGCTAGAGATCCCAGCAGCTTAGTCGTCCGGGACTCCCACAATGAGCAGTTCTTC. As protein: CSARDPSSLVVRDSHNEQFF.

The chain joins TRBV7-2 to TRBJ2-5; D could derive from TRBD1 or TRBD2 (5 bases each). V was cut by 10 bases and J by 5 bases, with 11 bases left in between. CDR1 SGHTA and CDR2 FQGNSA come from the germline V gene. The CDR3 consists of 11 residues. The CDR3 loop is CAIGADETQYF. CDR3 bases: TGTGCCATCGGGGCGGACGAGACCCAGTACTTC.

By frequency in the sample, this clonotype is medium-sized. The genes are TRBV7-8 and TRBJ1-6, with a possible D match to TRBD1 (5 bases). Germline lookup yields CDR1 SGHVS and CDR2 FQNEAQ. The CDR3 runs 14 residues. Between the trimmed V and J ends, which lost 3 bases and 10 bases, there was a span of 13 bases. The CDR3 DNA follows: TGTGCCAGCAGCTTGTCAGGGTTAGAGTCACCCCTCCACTTT. Translated: CASSLSGLESPLHF. The full variable domain, in which reference TRBV7-8 and TRBJ1-6 provide the parts outside the CDR3, is GAGVSQSPRYKVAKRGQDVALRCDPISGHVSLFWYQQALGQGPEFLTYFQNEAQLDKSGLPSDRFFAERPEGSVSTLKIQRTQQEDSAVYLCASSLSGLESPLHFGNGTRLTVT.

J is TRBJ2-3 and V is TRBV10-2, with 7 nucleotides matching TRBD1. There are 14 residues in the CDR3. The junction had 5 bases not matched to a gene; V was cut back by 4 bases and J by 4 bases. Looked up from germline, CDR1 is WSHSY and CDR2 is SAAADI. CDR3 bases: TGCGCCAGCAGTGTCGACAGGGATCCAGATACGCAGTATTTT. It translates to CASSVDRDPDTQYF.

By share, this clonotype ranks as medium-sized (0.01 to 0.1%). The rearrangement uses TRBV24-1 and TRBJ2-1; TRBD2 aligns across 7 bases. The CDR3 runs to 14 residues. Germline CDR1 KGHDR, CDR2 SFDVKD. V trimming: 1 base; J trimming: 6 bases; junction bases outside the gene matches: 2. The CDR3 DNA is TGTGCCACCAGTGATTTCGGCGGGAGCAATGAGCAGTTCTTC. This translates into CATSDFGGSNEQFF.

This clonotype qualifies as large. The V call is TRBV20-1, the J call TRBJ1-1, with D maybe TRBD1 (5 bases). Germline lookup yields CDR1 DFQATT and CDR2 SNEGSKA (reference sequence). Trimming pared 3 bases from V and 4 bases from J, leaving 9 bases between. The CDR3 covers 12 residues. The CDR3 DNA reads TGCAGTGCTAGGCAGGGAGGCACTGAAGCTTTCTTT. As protein: CSARQGGTEAFF.

This clonotype was seen at least ten times. The chain carries TRBV5-5 and TRBJ1-3; D is unclear. Between the trimmed V and J ends, which lost 1 base and 0 bases, there was a span of 5 bases. Looked up from germline, CDR1 is SGHKS and CDR2 is YYEKEE (reference sequence). The CDR3 contains 14 residues. The CDR3 sequence is CASSLPGSGNTIYF. In DNA form, the CDR3 reads TGTGCCAGCAGCTTGCCAGGCTCTGGAAACACCATATATTTT.

This clonotype was seen ten or more times. The chain joins TRBV7-8 to TRBJ1-4, with a possible D match to TRBD1 (6 bases). V was clipped by 6 bases and J by 3 bases, with 14 bases between them. Germline CDR1 and CDR2: SGHVS and FQNEAQ. The CDR3 covers 15 residues. In nucleotides, the CDR3 is TGTGCCAGCAGGCCAACAGGGTTCGCTAATGAAAAACTGTTTTTT. Protein sequence: CASRPTGFANEKLFF. The whole variable domain, remainder taken from reference TRBV7-8 and TRBJ1-4, is GAGVSQSPRYKVAKRGQDVALRCDPISGHVSLFWYQQALGQGPEFLTYFQNEAQLDKSGLPSDRFFAERPEGSVSTLKIQRTQQEDSAVYLCASRPTGFANEKLFFGSGTQLSVL.

Judged by abundance, this clonotype is medium-sized. The chain combines TRBV7-9 with TRBJ2-2; D is ambiguous. V lost 1 base and J 5 bases, leaving 8 bases between the germline ends. CDR1 is SEHNR, CDR2 FQNEAQ, per germline (reference sequence). The length of the CDR3 is 14 residues. The CDR3 region has the DNA TGTGCCAGCAGCTTAGTAGTCCAAACCGGGGAGCTGTTTTTT. This codes for CASSLVVQTGELFF.